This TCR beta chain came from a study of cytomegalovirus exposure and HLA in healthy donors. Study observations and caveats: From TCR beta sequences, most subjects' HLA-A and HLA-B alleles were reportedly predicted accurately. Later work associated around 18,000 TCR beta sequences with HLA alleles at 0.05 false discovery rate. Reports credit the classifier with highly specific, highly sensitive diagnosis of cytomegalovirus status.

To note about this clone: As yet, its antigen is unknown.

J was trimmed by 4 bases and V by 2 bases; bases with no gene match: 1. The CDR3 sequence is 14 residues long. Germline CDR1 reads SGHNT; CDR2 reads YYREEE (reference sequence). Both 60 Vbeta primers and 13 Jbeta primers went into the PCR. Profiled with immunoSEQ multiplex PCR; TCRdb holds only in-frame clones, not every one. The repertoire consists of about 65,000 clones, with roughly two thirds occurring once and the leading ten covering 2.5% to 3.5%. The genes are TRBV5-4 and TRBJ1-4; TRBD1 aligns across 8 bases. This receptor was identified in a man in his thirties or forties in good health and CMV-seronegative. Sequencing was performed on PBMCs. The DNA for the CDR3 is TGTGCCAGCAGCTTACAGGGGGATAATGAAAAACTGTTTTTT. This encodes CASSLQGDNEKLFF.